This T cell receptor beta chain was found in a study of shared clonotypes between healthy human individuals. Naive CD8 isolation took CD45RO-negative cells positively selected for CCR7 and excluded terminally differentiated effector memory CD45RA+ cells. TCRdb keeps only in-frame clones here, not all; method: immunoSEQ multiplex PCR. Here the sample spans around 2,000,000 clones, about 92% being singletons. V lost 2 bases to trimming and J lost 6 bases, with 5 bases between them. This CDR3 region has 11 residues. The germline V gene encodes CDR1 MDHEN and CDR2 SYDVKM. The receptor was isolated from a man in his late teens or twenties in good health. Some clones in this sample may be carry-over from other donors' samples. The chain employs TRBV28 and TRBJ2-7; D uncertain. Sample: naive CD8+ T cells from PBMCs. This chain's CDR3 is CASSLDLEQYF. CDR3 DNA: TGTGCCAGCAGTTTAGACCTCGAGCAGTACTTC.